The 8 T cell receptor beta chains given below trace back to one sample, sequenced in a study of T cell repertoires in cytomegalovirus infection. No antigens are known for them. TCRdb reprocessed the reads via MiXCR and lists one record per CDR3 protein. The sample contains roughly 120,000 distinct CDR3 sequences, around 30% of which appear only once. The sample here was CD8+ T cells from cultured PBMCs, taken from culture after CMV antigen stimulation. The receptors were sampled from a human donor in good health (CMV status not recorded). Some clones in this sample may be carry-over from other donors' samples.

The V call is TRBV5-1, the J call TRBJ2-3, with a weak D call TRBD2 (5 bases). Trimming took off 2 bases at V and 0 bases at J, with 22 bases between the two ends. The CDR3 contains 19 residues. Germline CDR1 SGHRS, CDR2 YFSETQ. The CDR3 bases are TGCGCCAGCAGCTTTGACCCTAGCTACATAGGGCTCAGCACAGATACGCAGTATTTT. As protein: CASSFDPSYIGLSTDTQYF.

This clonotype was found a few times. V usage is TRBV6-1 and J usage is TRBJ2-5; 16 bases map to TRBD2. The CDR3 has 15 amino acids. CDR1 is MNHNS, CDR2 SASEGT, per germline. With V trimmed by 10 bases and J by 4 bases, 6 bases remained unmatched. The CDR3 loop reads CATGTSGGALETQYF. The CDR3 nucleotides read TGTGCCACTGGGACTAGCGGGGGGGCCCTAGAGACCCAGTACTTC.

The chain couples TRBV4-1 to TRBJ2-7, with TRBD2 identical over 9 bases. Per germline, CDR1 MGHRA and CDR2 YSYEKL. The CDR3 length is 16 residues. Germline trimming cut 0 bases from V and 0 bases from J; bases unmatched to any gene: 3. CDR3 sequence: CASSQEEAGGSYEQYF. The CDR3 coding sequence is TGCGCCAGCAGCCAAGAGGAAGCGGGGGGCTCCTACGAGCAGTACTTC.

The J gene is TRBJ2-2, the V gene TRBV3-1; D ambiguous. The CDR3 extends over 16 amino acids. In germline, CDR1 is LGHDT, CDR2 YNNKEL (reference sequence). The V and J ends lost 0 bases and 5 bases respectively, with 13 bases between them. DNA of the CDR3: TGTGCCAGCAGCCAAGAATATTGGGGAATAACCGGGGAGCTGTTTTTT. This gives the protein CASSQEYWGITGELFF.

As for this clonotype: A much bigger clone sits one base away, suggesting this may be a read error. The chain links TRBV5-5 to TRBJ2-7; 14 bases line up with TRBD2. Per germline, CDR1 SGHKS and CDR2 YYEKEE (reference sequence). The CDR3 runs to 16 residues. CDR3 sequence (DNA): TGTGCCAACAGCTTGGGACTAGCGGGGGACCTGTACGAGCAGTACTTC. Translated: CANSLGLAGDLYEQYF.

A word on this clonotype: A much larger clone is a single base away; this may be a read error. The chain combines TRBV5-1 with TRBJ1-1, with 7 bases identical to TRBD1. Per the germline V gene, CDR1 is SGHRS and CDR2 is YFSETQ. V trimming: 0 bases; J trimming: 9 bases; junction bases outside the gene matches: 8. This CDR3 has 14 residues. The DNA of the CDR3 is TGCGCCAGCAGCTTGGACAGGGGAAGGACTAAAGCTTTCTTT. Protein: CASSLDRGRTKAFF.

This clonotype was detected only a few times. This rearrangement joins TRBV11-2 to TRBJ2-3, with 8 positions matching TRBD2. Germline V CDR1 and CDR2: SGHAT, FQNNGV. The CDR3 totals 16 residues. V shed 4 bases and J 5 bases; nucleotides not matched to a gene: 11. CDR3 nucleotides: TGTGCCAGCAGCTCGATGGCGGGGGGCAGGGTAGATACGCAGTATTTT. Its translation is CASSSMAGGRVDTQYF.

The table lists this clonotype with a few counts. CDR3 coding DNA: TGTGCCAGCAGTCCCAGGCTGATTGGAGGGGATGAAAAACTGTTTTTT. Translation gives CASSPRLIGGDEKLFF. The V call is TRBV28, the J call TRBJ1-4, with D possibly TRBD1 on 5 matching bases. CDR3 size: 16 residues. Germline assignment: CDR1 MDHEN and CDR2 SYDVKM. Trimming took 5 bases from V and 6 from J, leaving 19 bases between them.